This note documents a single T cell receptor (beta chain) sequence. As handled by the study authors: Reference gene primer amplification gave nucleated cell count estimates. The repertoire was sequenced with immunoSEQ multiplex PCR; TCRdb's copy has only in-frame clones and lacks some. Clone size and the V and J calls come from that table; the DNA yielded D and trimming. The sample lists around 43,000 clones, roughly nine tenths seen once, with less than 7% in the top ten. This specimen belongs to a study of blood T cell repertoires in COVID-19. Study information: Donors in the United States, Italy and Spain gave samples during acute or convalescent COVID-19. Nucleic acid was either cDNA or gDNA, and it came from T cells, B-cell-depleted T cells, or PBMCs.

This CDR3 contains 14 residues. The germline V and J ends were trimmed by 4 bases and 4 bases, with 14 bases remaining between them. Germline CDR1 reads SQVTM; CDR2 reads ANQGSEA. This sequence was found in a human donor in a cohort sampled during active COVID-19. Sequenced material: peripheral blood. This sequence joins TRBV29-1 and TRBJ1-3, with D possibly being TRBD1 (6 bases). As DNA, the CDR3 is TGCAGCGTTGCTTCAGGGGTCCTCGGAAACACCATATATTTT. Translated, it gives CSVASGVLGNTIYF. Together with reference TRBV29-1 and TRBJ1-3, the CDR3 gives the full variable domain: SAVISQKPSRDICQRGTSLTIQCQVDSQVTMMFWYRQQPGQSLTLIATANQGSEATYESGFVIDKFPISRPNLTFSTLTVSNMSPEDSSIYLCSVASGVLGNTIYFGEGSWLTVV.